This T cell receptor (beta chain) originates from a study of circulating CD8 cells and anti-PD-1 response in melanoma. Looked up from germline, CDR1 is DFQATT and CDR2 is SNEGSKA (reference sequence). This CDR3 region has 13 residues. J was trimmed by 3 bases and V by 6 bases; bases with no gene match: 6. Sorting of live CD3+CD8+TCRalphabeta+ cells by PD-1 and/or TIGIT gave four subsets. Using 15 ng of total RNA, TCR libraries were made with the QIAseq Immune Repertoire TCR panel. MiXCR, run by TCRdb on the reads, gives a single entry per CDR3 protein. The sample carries approximately 630 distinct CDR3 sequences, more than 9% recorded once.

The sequence derives from a human donor with melanoma. This specimen consisted of CD8+ T cells from PBMCs, obtained at baseline or after one month of anti-PD-1 therapy (not recorded which). The chain combines TRBV20-1 with TRBJ1-1, with 8 bases fitting TRBD1. Here the CDR3 reads CSAKLTGDTEAFF. DNA of the CDR3: TGCAGTGCAAAACTGACAGGGGACACTGAAGCTTTCTTT.